This is a list of T cell receptor beta chains from one sample in a study of sequential checkpoint blockade in melanoma. The repertoire was sequenced with immunoSEQ multiplex PCR; TCRdb's copy has only in-frame clones and lacks some. The sample contains under 25,000 clones, approximately 78% of which appear only once. This material consisted of CD8+ T cells sorted from blood (inferred from file names), taken from a patient given nivolumab and ipilimumab in sequence. The receptors derive from a human donor with melanoma. CDR3s include the opening cysteine and the closing phenylalanine or tryptophan. D genes are given only for firm matches. Not every row has a clone size; where given, it reads once, few, many or a size class.

j_call clone_size d_call v_call cdr3_nt cdr3_aa
TRBJ2-6 NA NA TRBV7-2 TGTGCCAGCAGCTTAGTAGCAGGGGCAAGGTCTGGGGCCAACGTCCTGACTTTC CASSLVAGARSGANVLTF
TRBJ1-3 NA NA TRBV7-8 TGTGCCAGCAGCTTATTGGATCGGAGGTCTGGAAACACCATATATTTT CASSLLDRRSGNTIYF
TRBJ1-1 NA NA TRBV18 TGTGCCAGCTCAACCAGGGTCCCCACTGAAGCTTTCTTT CASSTRVPTEAFF
TRBJ1-2 NA TRBD1 TRBV29-1 TGCAGCGTTCCGACAGGGAACTATGGCTACACCTTC CSVPTGNYGYTF
TRBJ1-1 NA NA TRBV27 TGTGCCAGCAGCCTCAGGGATCACACTGAAGCTTTCTTT CASSLRDHTEAFF
TRBJ2-5 NA TRBD2 TRBV7-2 TGTGCCAGCAGCCAGGGACTAGCGGGAGGGAGGGAGACCCAGTACTTC CASSQGLAGGRETQYF
TRBJ2-7 NA TRBD2 TRBV6-5 TGTGCCAGCAGCTGGACTAGCGGGAGCTCCTACGAGCAGTACTTC CASSWTSGSSYEQYF
TRBJ2-2 NA NA TRBV19 TGTGCCAGTAGTATGCAGGGCACCCGGACCACCGGGGAGCTGTTTTTT CASSMQGTRTTGELFF
TRBJ2-3 once NA TRBV27 TGTGCCAGCAGTGTCGGACTCCAGGCCTACACAGATACGCAGTATTTT CASSVGLQAYTDTQYF
TRBJ2-3 NA NA TRBV4-2 TGTGCCAGCAGCCGGGGAGGGGGGGACACAGATACGCAGTATTTT CASSRGGGDTDTQYF
TRBJ2-1 few NA TRBV4-2 TGTGCCAGCAGCCCCCTTTCGGGAGAATACAATGAGCAGTTCTTC CASSPLSGEYNEQFF
TRBJ1-3 NA NA TRBV7-9 TGTGCCAGCAGCTTCATACATTTGGAGTATGGTGACACCATATATTTT CASSFIHLEYGDTIYF
TRBJ2-1 once TRBD1 TRBV5-5 TGTGCCAGCAGCTTGGCTCCGGGACAGGGGGCCGATGAGCAGTTCTTC CASSLAPGQGADEQFF
TRBJ1-5 NA TRBD1 TRBV28 TGTGCCAGCATTCCTTTCCCCGGACAGGGTGGGAAGCCCCAGCATTTT CASIPFPGQGGKPQHF
TRBJ1-1 NA NA TRBV18 TGTGCCAGCTCACTGCATCCACCCTCAGGGAACACTGAAGCTTTCTTT CASSLHPPSGNTEAFF
TRBJ1-2 NA TRBD1 TRBV15 TGTGCCACCAGCAGAGGTACCGGGACAGGGCCCCGGGGGTTGTATGGCTACACCTTC CATSRGTGTGPRGLYGYTF
TRBJ2-7 NA NA TRBV11-3 TGTGCCAGCAGCCTCGCGGCGGACGAGCAGTACTTC CASSLAADEQYF